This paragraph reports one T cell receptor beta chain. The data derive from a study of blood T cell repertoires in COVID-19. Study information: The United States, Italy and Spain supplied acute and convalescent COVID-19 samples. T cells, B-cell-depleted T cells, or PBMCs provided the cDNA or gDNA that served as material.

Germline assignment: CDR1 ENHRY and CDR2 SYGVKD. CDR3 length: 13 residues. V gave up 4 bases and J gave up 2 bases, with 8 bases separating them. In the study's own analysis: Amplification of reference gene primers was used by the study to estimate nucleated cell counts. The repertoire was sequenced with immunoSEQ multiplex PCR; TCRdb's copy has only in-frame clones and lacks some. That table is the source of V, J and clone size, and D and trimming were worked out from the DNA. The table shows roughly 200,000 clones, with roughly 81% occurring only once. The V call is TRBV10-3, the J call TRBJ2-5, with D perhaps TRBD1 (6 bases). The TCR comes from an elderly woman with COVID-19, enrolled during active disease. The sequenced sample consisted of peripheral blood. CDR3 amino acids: CAISVGQQETQYF. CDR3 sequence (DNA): TGTGCCATCAGTGTCGGACAGCAAGAGACCCAGTACTTC.